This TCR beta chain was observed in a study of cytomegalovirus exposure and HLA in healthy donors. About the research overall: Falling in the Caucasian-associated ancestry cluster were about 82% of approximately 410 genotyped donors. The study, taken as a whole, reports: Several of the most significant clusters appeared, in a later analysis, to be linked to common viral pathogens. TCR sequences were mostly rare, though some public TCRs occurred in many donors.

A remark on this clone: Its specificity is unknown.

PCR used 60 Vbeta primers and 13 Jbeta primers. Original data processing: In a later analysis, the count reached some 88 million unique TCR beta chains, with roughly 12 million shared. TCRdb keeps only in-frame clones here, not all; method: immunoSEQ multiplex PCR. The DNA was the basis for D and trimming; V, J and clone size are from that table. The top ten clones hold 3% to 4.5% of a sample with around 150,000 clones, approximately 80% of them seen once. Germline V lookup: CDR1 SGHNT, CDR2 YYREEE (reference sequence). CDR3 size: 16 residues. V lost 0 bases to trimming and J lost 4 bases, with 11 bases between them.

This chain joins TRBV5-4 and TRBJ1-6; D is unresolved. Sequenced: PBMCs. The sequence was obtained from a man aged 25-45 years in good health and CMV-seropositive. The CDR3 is CASSLAGVSYNSPLHF. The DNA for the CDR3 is TGTGCCAGCAGCTTGGCCGGGGTGTCGTATAATTCACCCCTCCACTTT.